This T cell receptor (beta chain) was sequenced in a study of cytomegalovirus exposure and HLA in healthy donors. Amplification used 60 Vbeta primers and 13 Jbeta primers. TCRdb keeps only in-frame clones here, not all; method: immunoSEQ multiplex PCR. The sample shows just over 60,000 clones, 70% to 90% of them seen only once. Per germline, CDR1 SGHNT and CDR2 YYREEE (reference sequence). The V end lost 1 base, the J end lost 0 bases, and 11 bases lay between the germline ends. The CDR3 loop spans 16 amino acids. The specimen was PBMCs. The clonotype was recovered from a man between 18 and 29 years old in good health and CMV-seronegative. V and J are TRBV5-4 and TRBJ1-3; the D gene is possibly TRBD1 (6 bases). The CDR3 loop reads CASSLRAGVSGNTIYF. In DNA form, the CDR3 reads TGTGCCAGCAGCTTGAGGGCAGGGGTCTCTGGAAACACCATATATTTT.